Listed here are 19 T cell receptor beta chains from one sample, sequenced in a study of blood T cells in healthy people across ages. A J-beta primer mix and a sample-barcoded 5' primer were used in a second PCR of about 7 to 12 cycles. Using its own MiXCR run on the 5' RACE reads, TCRdb lists one record per CDR3 protein. The sample lists about 930,000 distinct CDR3 sequences, about 27% occurring once. This sample was shared with a second study, whose subject was T cells of mothers and their children.

Sequenced input: blood. These receptors all stem from a middle-aged woman in good health.

Worth noting for this clonotype: A read error may produce the germline difference seen at one junction end. The chain uses TRBV20-1 and TRBJ2-1, with D unresolved. This CDR3 comprises 12 residues. Germline CDR1 and CDR2: DFQATT and SNEGSKA (reference sequence). This CDR3 is CSARGSADERFF. CDR3 coding DNA: TGCAGTGCTAGAGGGTCGGCCGATGAGCGGTTCTTC.

The chain couples TRBV20-1 to TRBJ2-7; no clear D. Looked up from germline, CDR1 is DFQATT and CDR2 is SNEGSKA (reference sequence). Deletions cut 1 base from V and 3 bases from J, with 10 bases between. The CDR3 runs to 13 residues. CDR3 amino acids: CSARGTAIYEQYF. In DNA form, the CDR3 reads TGCAGTGCTAGAGGCACAGCCATCTACGAGCAGTACTTC.

This clonotype was found a few times. The rearrangement links TRBV6-1 to TRBJ2-1; D possibly matches TRBD1 or TRBD2 (7 bases each). V was cut by 1 base and J by 8 bases, with 15 bases left in between. The germline V gene has CDR1 MNHNS and CDR2 SASEGT. There are 15 residues in the CDR3. For the CDR3, the DNA is TGTGCCAGCAGTGAAGATAGGGCAGGGGGGGATGAGCAGTTCTTC. Its protein is CASSEDRAGGDEQFF.

The chain uses TRBV7-9 and TRBJ2-5; D call uncertain. Germline lookup yields CDR1 SEHNR and CDR2 FQNEAQ (reference sequence). The CDR3 runs 14 residues. V gave up 0 bases and J gave up 2 bases, with 7 bases separating them. The CDR3 coding sequence is TGTGCCAGCAGCTTAGCGGTCAGACAAGAGACCCAGTACTTC. Translating gives CASSLAVRQETQYF.

This clonotype came up many times. V gene TRBV20-1 combines with J gene TRBJ2-1; 7 positions match TRBD2. Germline V gene sequence: CDR1 DFQATT, CDR2 SNEGSKA (reference sequence). V trimming: 5 bases; J trimming: 10 bases; junction bases outside the gene matches: 14. The CDR3 consists of 14 residues. The CDR3 sequence is CSALPRASGWEQFF. In DNA form, the CDR3 reads TGCAGTGCTCTCCCTCGGGCTAGCGGATGGGAGCAGTTCTTC.

This clonotype was seen ten or more times. The V call is TRBV5-4, the J call TRBJ2-5; TRBD2 is a possible D gene (5 bases). V was pared by 2 bases and J by 0 bases, with 14 bases between. The CDR3 is 16 residues long. Germline lookup yields CDR1 SGHNT and CDR2 YYREEE (reference sequence). The CDR3 sequence: CASSLGGNSYQETQYF. The DNA of the CDR3 is TGTGCCAGCAGCTTAGGAGGAAACTCGTACCAAGAGACCCAGTACTTC.

Concerning this clonotype itself: This may stem from a read error, because a much larger clone lies one nucleotide away. No conserved phenylalanine or tryptophan is present at the end of the CDR3, so a read error is the likely explanation. The chain links TRBV5-8 to TRBJ1-1; the match to TRBD1 covers 8 bases. V was clipped by 1 base and J by 8 bases; unmatched bases: 1. CDR3 size: 12 residues. Looked up from germline, CDR1 is SGHTS and CDR2 is YDEGEE. The CDR3 region has the DNA TGTGCCAGCAGCTTGACAGGGGGAGAAGCTTTCTAT. This translates into CASSLTGGEAFY.

This clonotype occurred many times. The rearrangement links TRBV3-1 to TRBJ2-7; D call uncertain. This CDR3 is 13 amino acids long. CDR1 and CDR2 (germline): LGHDT, YNNKEL (reference sequence). Trimming left V 3 bases short and J 4 bases short, with 10 bases between. The chain's CDR3 is CASSHETPYEQYF. CDR3 sequence (DNA): TGTGCCAGCAGCCACGAGACACCGTACGAGCAGTACTTC.

In this sample, this clonotype turned up a few times. The chain carries TRBV24-1 and TRBJ1-2, with 8 bases aligning to TRBD1. CDR1 and CDR2 (germline): KGHDR, SFDVKD. This CDR3 has 15 amino acids. With V trimmed by 3 bases and J by 9 bases, 11 bases remained unmatched. Here the CDR3 reads CATSDAQGAYYSYTF. The DNA for the CDR3 is TGTGCCACCAGTGATGCTCAGGGGGCCTACTACAGCTACACCTTC.

J is TRBJ2-7 and V is TRBV20-1; D assignment may be TRBD1 or TRBD2 (6 bases each). The V gene's germline CDR1 is DFQATT and CDR2 SNEGSKA (reference sequence). CDR3 length: 15 residues. The CDR3 here is CSSVSQGGSTYEQYF. CDR3 DNA sequence: TGCAGCTCGGTATCACAGGGAGGTTCGACCTACGAGCAGTACTTC.

This clonotype was picked up a small number of times. This chain connects TRBV6-2 or TRBV6-3 to TRBJ2-2; D might be TRBD1 (6 bases). Germline V gene lookup returns CDR1 MNHEY and CDR2 SVGEGT. Trimming removed 4 bases from V and 0 bases from J, with 12 bases in between. The length of the CDR3 is 16 residues. This CDR3 reads CASSLRGTTNTGELFF. CDR3 DNA: TGTGCCAGCAGTTTACGAGGGACAACGAACACCGGGGAGCTGTTTTTT.

The rearrangement joins TRBV6-5 to TRBJ1-2; D is undetermined. CDR3 length equals 13 residues. CDR1 is MNHEY, CDR2 SVGAGI, per germline. Trimming stripped 4 bases from V and 6 bases from J, with 12 bases between. The CDR3 sequence is CASSSGLINGYTF. CDR3 coding DNA: TGTGCCAGCAGTTCGGGTCTCATCAATGGCTACACCTTC.

This clonotype came up many times. The J gene is TRBJ2-1, the V gene TRBV9, with 8 bases identical to TRBD2. With V trimmed by 0 bases and J by 6 bases, 8 bases remained unmatched. Germline CDR1 SGDLS, CDR2 YYNGEE. The CDR3 loop spans 16 amino acids. This CDR3 reads CASSVGLGTRGNEQFF. The CDR3 DNA follows: TGTGCCAGCAGCGTAGGGTTGGGGACTAGGGGCAATGAGCAGTTCTTC.

A word on this clonotype: A much bigger clone sits one base away, suggesting this may be a read error. The V gene is TRBV12-3 or TRBV12-4, the J gene TRBJ2-7, with 8 bases identical to TRBD1. CDR3 length: 13 amino acids. CDR3 DNA: TGTGCCAGCAGTAAGGACAGGGTCTACAAGCAGTACTTC. Residues: CASSKDRVYKQYF.

This clonotype was counted a single time. The rearrangement uses TRBV3-1 and TRBJ1-1, with a tentative D call TRBD1 (5 bases). CDR1 LGHDT and CDR2 YNNKEL come from the germline V gene (reference sequence). The CDR3 is 14 amino acids. V shed 4 bases and J shed 3 bases, with 12 bases lying between them. In DNA, the CDR3 is TGTGCCAGCAGCCTAAAATGGGGGGACACTGAAGCTTTCTTT. Translation: CASSLKWGDTEAFF.

This clonotype was counted ten times or more. The chain combines TRBV24-1 with TRBJ2-3, with a weak D call TRBD1 (7 bases). V lost 3 bases and J lost 1, with 19 bases in between. This CDR3 is built from 18 residues. The germline gives CDR1 KGHDR, CDR2 SFDVKD. The CDR3 nucleotides read TGTGCCACCAGTGATAGCAGGGGGGCCCTCGGGGGCACAGATACGCAGTATTTT. This encodes CATSDSRGALGGTDTQYF.

There are many counts of this clonotype. J is TRBJ2-3 and V is TRBV6-2 or TRBV6-3; TRBD2 matches at 10 bases. J was trimmed by 2 bases and V by 6 bases; bases with no gene match: 11. This CDR3 is built from 17 residues. The germline gives CDR1 MNHEY, CDR2 SVGEGT. CDR3 sequence (DNA): TGTGCCAGCAGCCATCGGGGACTAGCGAGAATCACAGATACGCAGTATTTT. It codes for CASSHRGLARITDTQYF.

Many counts were recorded for this clonotype. The chain employs TRBV20-1 and TRBJ1-6, with 11 nucleotides matching TRBD1. The CDR3 runs 15 residues. Germline trimming cut 7 bases from V and 3 bases from J; bases unmatched to any gene: 5. Germline V gene sequence: CDR1 DFQATT, CDR2 SNEGSKA (reference sequence). The CDR3 coding sequence is TGCAGTGTCAGGACAGGGGGCAACTATAATTCACCCCTCCACTTT. It translates to CSVRTGGNYNSPLHF.

This clonotype was detected many times. CDR3 in amino acids: CASSKDLQTDTQYF. CDR3 DNA: TGTGCCAGCAGCAAAGACCTACAGACAGATACGCAGTATTTT. This rearrangement joins TRBV12-3 or TRBV12-4 to TRBJ2-3; D gene unclear. Trimming cost V 6 bases and J 3 bases, with 13 bases left between them. The CDR3 loop spans 14 amino acids.